The 28 T cell receptor beta chains below come from one sample, sequenced in a study of T cell repertoires in cytomegalovirus infection. TCRdb passed the reads through MiXCR, listing each CDR3 protein once. Of approximately 250,000 distinct CDR3 sequences in the sample, over 8% were seen once. What was sequenced was PBMCs. Every receptor here comes from a human donor in good health (CMV status not recorded). Some clones in this sample may be carry-over from other donors' samples.

This clonotype was counted at least ten times. The chain links TRBV19 to TRBJ1-2; a weak D match, TRBD1 (5 bases). The CDR3 sequence is 15 residues long. The germline V gene has CDR1 LNHDA and CDR2 SQIVND (reference sequence). Trimming removed 5 bases from V and 5 bases from J, with 18 bases in between. The CDR3 protein is CASSFQGPAWYGYTF. CDR3 sequence (DNA): TGTGCCAGTAGTTTCCAGGGACCTGCTTGGTATGGCTACACCTTC.

V is TRBV15 and J is TRBJ1-1; TRBD1 might be the D (5 bases). Germline CDR1 LNHNV, CDR2 YYDKDF (reference sequence). The length of the CDR3 is 14 residues. The germline V and J ends were trimmed by 0 bases and 10 bases, with 15 bases remaining between them. The CDR3 here is CATSREPLQGSAFF. CDR3 coding DNA: TGTGCCACCAGCAGAGAACCCCTTCAGGGTTCAGCTTTCTTT.

This clonotype was seen a few times. The chain employs TRBV12-3 or TRBV12-4 and TRBJ2-1; no reliable D call. This CDR3 is built from 12 residues. V shed 2 bases and J shed 12 bases, with 11 bases lying between them. The CDR3 bases are TGTGCCAGCAGTTTATCTGGGGTGAGGCAGTTCTTC. Protein product: CASSLSGVRQFF.

The CDR3 coding sequence is TGCGCCAGCAGCTTGGGTGGGACAGGGAGAGGTCGAATGAACACTGAAGCTTTCTTT. Translated, it gives CASSLGGTGRGRMNTEAFF. The chain couples TRBV5-1 to TRBJ1-1; TRBD1 matches at 9 bases. The J segment lost 0 bases and the V segment lost 0 bases, leaving 12 bases of the junction unmatched. The germline V gene encodes CDR1 SGHRS and CDR2 YFSETQ. This CDR3 is 19 amino acids long.

At least ten counts were recorded for this clonotype. The V and J genes are TRBV7-2 and TRBJ2-1; the D is unclear. V shed 5 bases and J shed 9 bases, with 8 bases lying between them. The CDR3 totals 11 residues. Germline CDR1 is SGHTA and CDR2 is FQGNSA. Written as DNA, the CDR3 is TGTGCCAGCAGCCCCCGGGTTGAGCAGTTCTTC. This translates into CASSPRVEQFF.

This clonotype showed up many times. The V gene is TRBV7-2, the J gene TRBJ1-5; 8 bases match TRBD1. The CDR3 length is 15 residues. The V segment lost 4 bases and the J segment 1 base; nucleotides outside the gene matches: 3. Germline CDR1 reads SGHTA; CDR2 reads FQGNSA. DNA for the CDR3: TGTGCCAGCAGCTCACGGACAGGGAGCAATCAGCCCCAGCATTTT. Protein sequence: CASSSRTGSNQPQHF.

The sample holds many counts of this clonotype. The chain joins TRBV7-2 to TRBJ2-5; TRBD2 matches 10 bases. Germline CDR1 SGHTA, CDR2 FQGNSA. The CDR3 sequence is 15 residues long. After removal of 2 bases from V and 6 bases from J, the junction contained 6 bases not matched to a gene. The DNA for the CDR3 is TGTGCCAGCAGCTTAAACCTAGCGGGAGCGCAGACCCAGTACTTC. Residues: CASSLNLAGAQTQYF.

V usage is TRBV20-1 and J usage is TRBJ2-2, with TRBD2 matching 7 bases. The CDR3 has 14 amino acids. In germline, CDR1 is DFQATT, CDR2 SNEGSKA (reference sequence). J was trimmed by 0 bases and V by 4 bases; bases with no gene match: 2. CDR3 nucleotides: TGCAGTGCTAAAAGCGGGGCGAACACCGGGGAGCTGTTTTTT. It is translated as CSAKSGANTGELFF.

The chain links TRBV20-1 to TRBJ2-7, with D possibly matching TRBD2 (5 bases). Germline assignment: CDR1 DFQATT and CDR2 SNEGSKA (reference sequence). There are 13 residues in the CDR3. Trimming stripped 6 bases from V and 1 base from J, with 13 bases between. For the CDR3, the DNA is TGCAGTGCGCGAGGGAGCGAATCCTACGAGCAGTACTTC. It is translated as CSARGSESYEQYF.

This clonotype has a count of ten or more. DNA for the CDR3: TGTGCCAGCAGCTTAGGGGTTGGCGCGAGCTCCTACGAGCAGTACTTC. It translates to CASSLGVGASSYEQYF. The genes are TRBV7-8 and TRBJ2-7, with D unresolved. V was cut by 1 base and J by 0 bases, with 13 bases left in between. The CDR3 covers 16 residues. Germline CDR1 is SGHVS and CDR2 is FQNEAQ. Filled out from reference TRBV7-8 and TRBJ2-7, the complete variable domain reads GAGVSQSPRYKVAKRGQDVALRCDPISGHVSLFWYQQALGQGPEFLTYFQNEAQLDKSGLPSDRFFAERPEGSVSTLKIQRTQQEDSAVYLCASSLGVGASSYEQYFGPGTRLTVT.

This clonotype occurred many times. V is TRBV7-2 and J is TRBJ1-2; possibly TRBD1 for D (5 bases). The CDR3 runs to 15 residues. Trimming shortened V by 5 bases and J by 4 bases, and 17 bases separated the two germline ends. Per the germline V gene, CDR1 is SGHTA and CDR2 is FQGNSA. Written as DNA, the CDR3 is TGTGCCAGCAGCCCCCAGGGAGTTGTCCCCTATGGCTACACCTTC. Translated: CASSPQGVVPYGYTF.

The CDR3 here is CASSFRAVQPQHF. The CDR3 DNA reads TGTGCCAGCAGCTTCCGTGCGGTTCAGCCCCAGCATTTT. This chain connects TRBV7-2 to TRBJ1-5; D gene ambiguous. V dropped 3 bases and J dropped 6 bases, with 9 bases sitting between them. The germline CDR1 and CDR2 sequences are SGHTA and FQGNSA. The CDR3 loop spans 13 amino acids. Variable domain in full (rest from reference TRBV7-2 and TRBJ1-5): GAGVSQSPSNKVTEKGKDVELRCDPISGHTALYWYRQSLGQGLEFLIYFQGNSAPDKSGLPSDRFSAERTGGSVSTLTIQRTQQEDSAVYLCASSFRAVQPQHFGDGTRLSIL.

This clonotype was found many times. The genes are TRBV4-1 and TRBJ1-5; D is uncertain. Germline V gene sequence: CDR1 MGHRA, CDR2 YSYEKL. V dropped 4 bases and J dropped 1 base, with 11 bases sitting between them. This CDR3 is built from 15 residues. CDR3 in DNA: TGCGCCAGCAGCCGTGGAGAGGTAAGCAATCAGCCCCAGCATTTT. Its translation is CASSRGEVSNQPQHF.

This clonotype was found many times. V gene TRBV7-6 combines with J gene TRBJ1-6; maybe TRBD1 (5 bases). Germline V gene sequence: CDR1 SGHVS, CDR2 FNYEAQ. The CDR3 is made up of 16 amino acids. Deletions cut 2 bases from V and 8 bases from J, with 16 bases between. The CDR3 DNA follows: TGTGCCAGCAGCTTATTTGGCCTCGCGGGGCATTCACCCCTCCACTTT. Translation gives CASSLFGLAGHSPLHF.

This clonotype has ten or more counts. V and J are TRBV5-6 and TRBJ2-7, with D unclear. V was trimmed by 2 bases and J by 2 bases, leaving 11 bases between them. This CDR3 contains 14 residues. The germline CDR1 and CDR2 sequences are SGHDT and YYEEEE. CDR3 sequence: CASSLSLFTYEQYF. The CDR3 DNA reads as TGTGCCAGCAGCTTAAGTCTTTTTACCTACGAGCAGTACTTC.

V is TRBV12-3 or TRBV12-4 and J is TRBJ1-5; D unresolved. With 5 bases removed from V and 1 base from J, the gap between germline ends came to 9 bases. The CDR3 is 14 amino acids. The CDR3, as DNA: TGTGCCAGCAGTAGGATGGCGAGCAATCAGCCCCAGCATTTT. This encodes CASSRMASNQPQHF.

In its sample, this clonotype was seen many times. The chain couples TRBV7-2 to TRBJ2-7, with 10 bases fitting TRBD2. The germline gives CDR1 SGHTA, CDR2 FQGNSA. This CDR3 contains 15 residues. Unmatched junction bases numbered 5, after V lost 5 bases and J lost 1 base. The CDR3 DNA is TGTGCCAGCAGCCGAAGCGGGGGGGATTCCTACGAGCAGTACTTC. Translating it yields CASSRSGGDSYEQYF.

This clonotype was seen only a few times. The rearrangement links TRBV9 to TRBJ2-1; TRBD2 agrees at 7 bases. The V gene's germline CDR1 is SGDLS and CDR2 YYNGEE. The CDR3 extends over 16 amino acids. Losses at the gene ends were 1 base for V and 0 bases for J; bases not matched to a gene: 4. DNA for the CDR3: TGTGCCAGCAGCGTACGGGGCGGGAGCTCCTACAATGAGCAGTTCTTC. Amino acid sequence: CASSVRGGSSYNEQFF. The complete variable domain, with remaining parts taken from reference TRBV9 and TRBJ2-1, reads DSGVTQTPKHLITATGQRVTLRCSPRSGDLSVYWYQQSLDQGLQFLIQYYNGEERAKGNILERFSAQQFPDLHSELNLSSLELGDSALYFCASSVRGGSSYNEQFFGPGTRLTVL.

This clonotype occurred many times. The rearrangement uses TRBV5-1 and TRBJ1-1, with 10 positions matching TRBD1. Germline assignment: CDR1 SGHRS and CDR2 YFSETQ. The CDR3 extends over 17 amino acids. J was trimmed by 3 bases and V by 4 bases; bases with no gene match: 12. CDR3 DNA sequence: TGCGCCAGCAGCGGGGGACAGGGGAGAATGGCGGACACTGAAGCTTTCTTT. This sequence encodes CASSGGQGRMADTEAFF.

The sample holds many counts of this clonotype. The chain joins TRBV11-2 to TRBJ2-5; D is unresolved. Trimming pared 2 bases from V and 5 bases from J, leaving 15 bases between. Per germline, CDR1 SGHAT and CDR2 FQNNGV. The CDR3 consists of 15 residues. The CDR3 sequence is CASSLIPSPKETQYF. The CDR3 DNA sequence: TGTGCCAGCAGCTTAATCCCCTCCCCCAAGGAGACCCAGTACTTC.

In its sample, this clonotype was seen many times. The V call is TRBV7-8, the J call TRBJ2-5, with D possibly TRBD1 on 5 matching bases. The CDR3 is 16 amino acids. V gave up 0 bases and J gave up 2 bases, with 13 bases separating them. Germline loops: CDR1 SGHVS, CDR2 FQNEAQ. The CDR3 sequence is CASSLAPRVPQETQYF. The CDR3 DNA follows: TGTGCCAGCAGCTTAGCCCCCAGGGTGCCTCAAGAGACCCAGTACTTC.

This clonotype was counted many times. The V call is TRBV7-2, the J call TRBJ2-1; 12 bases match TRBD1. This CDR3 region has 16 residues. Germline V gene lookup returns CDR1 SGHTA and CDR2 FQGNSA. The V and J ends lost 1 base and 10 bases, in that order; junction bases with no gene match: 8. Written as DNA, the CDR3 is TGTGCCAGCAGCTTAGTCACGGGACAGGGGGCCAAGGAGCAGTTCTTC. Residues: CASSLVTGQGAKEQFF.

This clonotype was counted ten times or more. The chain couples TRBV7-2 to TRBJ2-3; 7 bases match TRBD2. V lost 3 bases, J lost 6 bases, and 6 bases stayed unmatched. Germline CDR1 is SGHTA and CDR2 is FQGNSA. The CDR3 loop spans 14 amino acids. The chain's CDR3 is CASSLGGSGDTQYF. DNA for the CDR3: TGTGCCAGCAGCTTGGGCGGGAGTGGGGATACGCAGTATTTT.

This clonotype was seen many times. The CDR3 DNA sequence: TGTGCCAGCAGCGACCCCAGTACAGGGGGCGCGGGCACTGAAGCTTTCTTT. Translating gives CASSDPSTGGAGTEAFF. The rearrangement uses TRBV5-5 and TRBJ1-1; 9 bases line up with TRBD1. Germline V lookup: CDR1 SGHKS, CDR2 YYEKEE (reference sequence). The CDR3 is 17 residues long. V lost 4 bases to trimming and J lost 4 bases; unmatched junction nucleotides: 14.

V is TRBV10-3 and J is TRBJ2-5, with D unclear. The CDR3 is made up of 14 amino acids. V lost 10 bases, J lost 0 bases, and 15 bases lay in between. Germline V CDR1 and CDR2: ENHRY, SYGVKD. The CDR3 coding sequence is TGTGCCACCCGGCGGAACTCGTACCAAGAGACCCAGTACTTC. Amino acid sequence: CATRRNSYQETQYF.

Many counts were recorded for this clonotype. The chain combines TRBV7-9 with TRBJ2-7, with no clear D. Germline CDR1 is SEHNR and CDR2 is FQNEAQ (reference sequence). V lost 3 bases and J 2 bases, leaving 11 bases between the germline ends. This CDR3 is built from 14 residues. CDR3 coding DNA: TGTGCCAGCAGCTTCTCTCAGGTTGCCTACGAGCAGTACTTC. This sequence encodes CASSFSQVAYEQYF.

The gene calls are TRBV6-2 or TRBV6-3 and TRBJ2-5; no firm D call. The germline CDR1 and CDR2 sequences are MNHEY and SVGEGT. The CDR3 is 13 residues long. V lost 4 bases to trimming and J lost 5 bases, with 11 bases between them. As DNA, the CDR3 is TGTGCCAGCAGTTTAGTTGCCGGGGAGACCCAGTACTTC. It yields the protein CASSLVAGETQYF.

This clonotype was seen many times. The gene calls are TRBV7-2 and TRBJ1-1; D gene unclear. Germline V gene lookup returns CDR1 SGHTA and CDR2 FQGNSA. The V end lost 4 bases, the J end lost 2 bases, and 14 bases lay between the germline ends. The CDR3 loop spans 15 amino acids. In DNA form, the CDR3 reads TGTGCCAGCAGCTCCGCCTTAAGGCTTAACACTGAAGCTTTCTTT. Its protein product is CASSSALRLNTEAFF. The complete variable domain, with remaining parts taken from reference TRBV7-2 and TRBJ1-1, reads GAGVSQSPSNKVTEKGKDVELRCDPISGHTALYWYRQSLGQGLEFLIYFQGNSAPDKSGLPSDRFSAERTGGSVSTLTIQRTQQEDSAVYLCASSSALRLNTEAFFGQGTRLTVV.